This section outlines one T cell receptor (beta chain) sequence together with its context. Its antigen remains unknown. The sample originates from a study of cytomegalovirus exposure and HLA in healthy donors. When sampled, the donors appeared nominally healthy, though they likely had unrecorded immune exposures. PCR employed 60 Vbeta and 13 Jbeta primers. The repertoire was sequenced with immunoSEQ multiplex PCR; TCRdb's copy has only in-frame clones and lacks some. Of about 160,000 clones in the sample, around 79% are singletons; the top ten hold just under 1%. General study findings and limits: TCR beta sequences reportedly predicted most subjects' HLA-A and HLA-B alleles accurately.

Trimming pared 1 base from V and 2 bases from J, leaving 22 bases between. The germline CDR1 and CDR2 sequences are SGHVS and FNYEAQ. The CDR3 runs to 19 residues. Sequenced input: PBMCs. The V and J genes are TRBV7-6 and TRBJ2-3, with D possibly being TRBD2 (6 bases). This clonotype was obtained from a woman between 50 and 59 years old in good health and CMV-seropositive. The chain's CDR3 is CASSLGPSSRDSTTDTQYF. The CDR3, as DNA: TGTGCCAGCAGCTTAGGTCCCTCCTCGAGGGACTCCACCACAGATACGCAGTATTTT.